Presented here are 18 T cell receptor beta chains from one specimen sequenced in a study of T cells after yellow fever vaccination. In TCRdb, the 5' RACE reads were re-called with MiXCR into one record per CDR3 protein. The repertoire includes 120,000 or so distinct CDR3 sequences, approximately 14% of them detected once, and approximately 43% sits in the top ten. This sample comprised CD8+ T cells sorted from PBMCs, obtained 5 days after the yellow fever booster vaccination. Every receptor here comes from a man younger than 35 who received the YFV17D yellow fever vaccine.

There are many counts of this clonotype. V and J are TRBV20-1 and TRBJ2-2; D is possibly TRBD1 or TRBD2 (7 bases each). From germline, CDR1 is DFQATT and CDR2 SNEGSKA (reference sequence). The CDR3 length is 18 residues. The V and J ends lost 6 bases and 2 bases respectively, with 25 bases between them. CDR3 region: CSAPVAGGGLYNTGELFF. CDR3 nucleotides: TGCAGTGCCCCCGTCGCAGGGGGGGGCCTGTATAACACCGGGGAGCTGTTTTTT.

CDR3 sequence reads: CATSGTGPGTEAFF. CDR3 DNA sequence: TGTGCCACCAGCGGGACGGGGCCAGGGACTGAAGCTTTCTTT. The genes are TRBV15 and TRBJ1-1; a possible D gene is TRBD1 (5 bases). The CDR3 runs to 14 residues. Germline CDR1 reads LNHNV; CDR2 reads YYDKDF (reference sequence). Trimming took off 5 bases at V and 5 bases at J, with 15 bases between the two ends.

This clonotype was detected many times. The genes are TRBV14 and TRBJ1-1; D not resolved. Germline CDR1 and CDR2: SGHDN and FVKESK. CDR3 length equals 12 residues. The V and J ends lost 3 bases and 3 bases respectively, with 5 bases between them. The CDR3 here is CASSHGYTEAFF. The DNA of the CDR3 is TGTGCCAGCAGCCACGGCTACACTGAAGCTTTCTTT.

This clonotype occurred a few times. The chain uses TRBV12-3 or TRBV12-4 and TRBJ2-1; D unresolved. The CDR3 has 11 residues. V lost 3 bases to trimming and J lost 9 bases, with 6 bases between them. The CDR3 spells CASSFHGEQFF. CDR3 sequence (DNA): TGTGCCAGCAGTTTCCACGGTGAGCAGTTCTTC.

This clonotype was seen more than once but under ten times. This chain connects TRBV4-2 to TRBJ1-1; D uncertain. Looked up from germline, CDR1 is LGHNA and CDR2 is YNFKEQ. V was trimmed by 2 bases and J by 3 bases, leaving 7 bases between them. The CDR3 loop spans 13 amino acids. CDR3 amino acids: CASSQQRDTEAFF. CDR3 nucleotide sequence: TGTGCCAGCAGCCAACAACGGGACACTGAAGCTTTCTTT.

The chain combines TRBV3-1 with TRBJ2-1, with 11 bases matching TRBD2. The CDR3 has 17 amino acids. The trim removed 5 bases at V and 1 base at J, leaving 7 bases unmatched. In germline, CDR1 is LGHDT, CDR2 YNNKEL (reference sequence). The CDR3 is CASSARLAGTSYNEQFF. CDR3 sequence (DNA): TGTGCCAGCAGCGCACGACTAGCGGGGACATCCTACAATGAGCAGTTCTTC.

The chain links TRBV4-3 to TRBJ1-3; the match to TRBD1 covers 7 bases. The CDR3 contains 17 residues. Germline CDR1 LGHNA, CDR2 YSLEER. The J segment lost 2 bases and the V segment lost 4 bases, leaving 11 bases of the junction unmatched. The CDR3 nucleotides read TGCGCCAGCAGCCCGACCTGGACAGGTGCTCCTGGAAACACCATATATTTT. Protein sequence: CASSPTWTGAPGNTIYF.

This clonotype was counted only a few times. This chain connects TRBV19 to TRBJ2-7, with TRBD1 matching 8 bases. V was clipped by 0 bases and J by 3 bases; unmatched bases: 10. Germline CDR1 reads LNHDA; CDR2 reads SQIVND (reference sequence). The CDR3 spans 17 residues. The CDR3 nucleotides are TGTGCCAGTAGTATAGAAAGCCGGACAGGGTCCCTCTACGAGCAGTACTTC. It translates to CASSIESRTGSLYEQYF.

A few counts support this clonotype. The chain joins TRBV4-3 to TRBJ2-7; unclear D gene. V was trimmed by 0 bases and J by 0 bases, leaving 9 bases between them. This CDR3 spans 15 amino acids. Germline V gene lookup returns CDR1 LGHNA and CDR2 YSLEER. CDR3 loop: CASSQDLGLSYEQYV. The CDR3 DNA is TGCGCCAGCAGCCAAGATCTGGGCCTCTCCTACGAGCAGTACGTC.

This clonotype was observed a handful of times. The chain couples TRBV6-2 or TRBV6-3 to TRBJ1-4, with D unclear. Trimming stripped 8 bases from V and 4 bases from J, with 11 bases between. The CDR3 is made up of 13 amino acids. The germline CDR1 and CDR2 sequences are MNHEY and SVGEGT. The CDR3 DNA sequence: TGTGCCAGCGCCCAGAGACATAATGAAAAACTGTTTTTT. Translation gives CASAQRHNEKLFF.

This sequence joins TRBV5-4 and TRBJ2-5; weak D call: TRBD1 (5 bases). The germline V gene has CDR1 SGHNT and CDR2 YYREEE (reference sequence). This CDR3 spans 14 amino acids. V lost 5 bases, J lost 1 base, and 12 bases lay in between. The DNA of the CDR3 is TGTGCCAGCAGAAATGGGGCCAGCCAAGAGACCCAGTACTTC. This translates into CASRNGASQETQYF.

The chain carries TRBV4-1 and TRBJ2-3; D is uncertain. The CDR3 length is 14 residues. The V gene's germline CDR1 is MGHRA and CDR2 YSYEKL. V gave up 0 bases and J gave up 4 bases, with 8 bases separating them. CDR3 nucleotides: TGCGCCAGCAGCCAAGATCTTAGGCCAGATACGCAGTATTTT. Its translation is CASSQDLRPDTQYF.

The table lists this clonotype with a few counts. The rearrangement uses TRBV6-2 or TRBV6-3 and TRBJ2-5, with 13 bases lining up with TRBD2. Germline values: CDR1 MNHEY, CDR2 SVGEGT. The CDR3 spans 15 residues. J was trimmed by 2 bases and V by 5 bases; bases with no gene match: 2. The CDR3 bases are TGTGCCAGCAGTGTGACTAGCGGGGGGCAAGAGACCCAGTACTTC. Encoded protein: CASSVTSGGQETQYF.

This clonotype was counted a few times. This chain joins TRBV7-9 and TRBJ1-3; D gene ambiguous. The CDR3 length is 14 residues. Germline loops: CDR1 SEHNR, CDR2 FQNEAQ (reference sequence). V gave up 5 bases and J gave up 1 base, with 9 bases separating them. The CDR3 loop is CASSPRGSGNTIYF. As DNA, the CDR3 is TGTGCCAGCAGCCCCCGGGGATCTGGAAACACCATATATTTT.

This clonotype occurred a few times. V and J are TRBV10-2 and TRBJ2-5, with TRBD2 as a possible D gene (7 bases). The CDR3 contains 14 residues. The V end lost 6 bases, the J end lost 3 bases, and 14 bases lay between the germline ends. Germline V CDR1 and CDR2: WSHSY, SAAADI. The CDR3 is CASRDSGAEETQYF. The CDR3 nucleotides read TGCGCCAGCAGGGACAGCGGGGCTGAAGAGACCCAGTACTTC.

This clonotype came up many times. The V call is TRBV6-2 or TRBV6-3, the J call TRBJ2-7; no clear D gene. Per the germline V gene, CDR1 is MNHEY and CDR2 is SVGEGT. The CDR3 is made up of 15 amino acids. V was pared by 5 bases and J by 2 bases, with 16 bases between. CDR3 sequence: CASSRPYLRPYEQYF. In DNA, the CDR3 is TGTGCCAGCAGTAGGCCCTACCTTCGACCCTACGAGCAGTACTTC.

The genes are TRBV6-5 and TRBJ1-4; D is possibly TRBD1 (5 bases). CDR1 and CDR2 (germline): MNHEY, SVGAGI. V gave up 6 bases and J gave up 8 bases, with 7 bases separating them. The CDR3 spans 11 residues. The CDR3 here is CASRKGEKLFF. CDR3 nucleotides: TGTGCCAGCAGGAAGGGGGAAAAACTGTTTTTT.

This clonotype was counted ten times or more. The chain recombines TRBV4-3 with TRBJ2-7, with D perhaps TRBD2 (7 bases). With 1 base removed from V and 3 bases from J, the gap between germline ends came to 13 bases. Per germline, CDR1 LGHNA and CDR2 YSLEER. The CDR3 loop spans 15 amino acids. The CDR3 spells CASSQARGAYYEQYF. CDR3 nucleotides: TGCGCCAGCAGCCAAGCCCGGGGGGCGTACTACGAGCAGTACTTC.